This T cell receptor (beta chain) was documented in a study of neurological immune-mediated disorders. The cDNA was generated by 5'RACE with 10-nucleotide random UMIs. TCRdb re-called the 5' RACE reads through MiXCR, storing one row per CDR3 protein. This table holds about 50,000 distinct CDR3 sequences, roughly 17% found once. CDR1 is MNHNY and CDR2 is SVGAGI in the germline V gene (reference sequence). Trimming removed 0 bases at V and 3 bases at J, with 8 bases between. CDR3 length: 15 residues. V is TRBV6-6 and J is TRBJ2-2, with D maybe TRBD2 (6 bases). The receptor comes from a man between 60 and 70 years old in good health. The sequencing input was PBMCs. CDR3 sequence (DNA): TGTGCCAGCAGTTACTCCTCGGGGGACACCGGGGAGCTGTTTTTT. Its protein product is CASSYSSGDTGELFF.